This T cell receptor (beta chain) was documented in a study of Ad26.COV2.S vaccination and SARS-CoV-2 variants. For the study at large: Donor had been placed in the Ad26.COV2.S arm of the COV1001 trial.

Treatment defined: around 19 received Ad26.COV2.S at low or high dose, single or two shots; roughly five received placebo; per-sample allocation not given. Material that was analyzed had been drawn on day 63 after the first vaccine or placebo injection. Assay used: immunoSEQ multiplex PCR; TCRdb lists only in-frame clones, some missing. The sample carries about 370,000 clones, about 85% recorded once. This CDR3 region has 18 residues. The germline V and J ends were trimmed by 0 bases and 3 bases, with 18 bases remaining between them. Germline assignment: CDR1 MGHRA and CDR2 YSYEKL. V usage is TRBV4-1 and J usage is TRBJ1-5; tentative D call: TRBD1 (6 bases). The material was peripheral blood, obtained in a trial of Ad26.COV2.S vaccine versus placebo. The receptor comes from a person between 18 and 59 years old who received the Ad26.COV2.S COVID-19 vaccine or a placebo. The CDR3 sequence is CASSQDSSETGYNQPQHF. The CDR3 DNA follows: TGCGCCAGCAGCCAAGATAGCTCCGAGACAGGCTACAATCAGCCCCAGCATTTT.